These 5 T cell receptor beta chains share one sample of origin, sequenced in a study of cytomegalovirus exposure and HLA in healthy donors listed by TCRdb under 2017. Preparation of the library involved the immunoSEQ multiplex PCR assay. The multiplex PCR relied on a mix of 60 forward primers for TCR Vbeta segments and 13 reverse primers for TCR Jbeta segments. The table was pulled from immuneACCESS by TCRdb, which kept in-frame rearrangements only. Such tables lose some clones; where checked, under half of the loss comes from unresolved V genes, and the rest has no known cause. The sample table lists roughly 100,000 clones, 84% of them with a count of one. The ten largest clonotypes hold 4.5% to 7% of the sample. Sequencing was performed on PBMCs. The receptor source for this set is a woman aged 18-29 years in good health and CMV-seropositive.

The chain uses TRBV7-9 and TRBJ1-2; the match to TRBD1 covers 7 bases. V was clipped by 5 bases and J by 2 bases; unmatched bases: 8. The germline V gene has CDR1 SEHNR and CDR2 FQNEAQ (reference sequence). This CDR3 has 15 residues. This chain's CDR3 is CASSPDRNSNYGYTF. DNA for the CDR3: TGTGCCAGCAGCCCGGACAGGAATTCAAACTATGGCTACACCTTC. Full variable domain (missing parts from reference TRBV7-9 and TRBJ1-2): DTGVSQNPRHKITKRGQNVTFRCDPISEHNRLYWYRQTLGQGPEFLTYFQNEAQLEKSRLLSDRFSAERPKGSFSTLEIQRTEQGDSAMYLCASSPDRNSNYGYTFGSGTRLTVV.

The chain couples TRBV7-3 to TRBJ2-5; 10 nucleotides agree with TRBD2. V trimming: 4 bases; J trimming: 6 bases; junction bases outside the gene matches: 5. This CDR3 contains 14 residues. Germline lookup yields CDR1 SGHTA and CDR2 FQGTGA. CDR3 in amino acids: CASSSGTSVKTQYF. The CDR3 region has the DNA TGTGCCAGCAGCTCTGGGACTAGCGTAAAGACCCAGTACTTC. Full variable domain (missing parts from reference TRBV7-3 and TRBJ2-5): GAGVSQTPSNKVTEKGKYVELRCDPISGHTALYWYRQSLGQGPEFLIYFQGTGAADDSGLPNDRFFAVRPEGSVSTLKIQRTERGDSAVYLCASSSGTSVKTQYFGPGTRLLVL.

The rearrangement links TRBV20-1 to TRBJ2-2; D may be TRBD1 (5 bases). Trimming removed 8 bases from V and 6 bases from J, with 10 bases in between. CDR1 is DFQATT, CDR2 SNEGSKA, per germline (reference sequence). This CDR3 has 11 residues. The CDR3 DNA sequence: TGCAGTAGACAGTACCCCGGGGAGCTGTTTTTT. Protein product: CSRQYPGELFF.

This rearrangement joins TRBV13 to TRBJ2-5; TRBD2 aligns across 10 bases. The length of the CDR3 is 15 residues. After removal of 6 bases from V and 3 bases from J, the junction contained 7 bases not matched to a gene. The germline gives CDR1 PRHDT, CDR2 FYEKMQ (reference sequence). As DNA, the CDR3 is TGTGCCAGCAGGGCTAGCGGGGGTAACGAAGAGACCCAGTACTTC. It encodes CASRASGGNEETQYF.

This clone has just a few counts. The V gene is TRBV30, the J gene TRBJ2-3; 9 bases agree with TRBD2. The trim removed 7 bases at V and 2 bases at J, leaving 10 bases unmatched. This CDR3 is built from 15 residues. Germline-derived CDR1 and CDR2 are GTSNPN and SVGIG (reference sequence). The CDR3 DNA reads as TGTGCCTTGGATAGGTCTAGCGGGACCACAGATACGCAGTATTTT. Its protein is CALDRSSGTTDTQYF.